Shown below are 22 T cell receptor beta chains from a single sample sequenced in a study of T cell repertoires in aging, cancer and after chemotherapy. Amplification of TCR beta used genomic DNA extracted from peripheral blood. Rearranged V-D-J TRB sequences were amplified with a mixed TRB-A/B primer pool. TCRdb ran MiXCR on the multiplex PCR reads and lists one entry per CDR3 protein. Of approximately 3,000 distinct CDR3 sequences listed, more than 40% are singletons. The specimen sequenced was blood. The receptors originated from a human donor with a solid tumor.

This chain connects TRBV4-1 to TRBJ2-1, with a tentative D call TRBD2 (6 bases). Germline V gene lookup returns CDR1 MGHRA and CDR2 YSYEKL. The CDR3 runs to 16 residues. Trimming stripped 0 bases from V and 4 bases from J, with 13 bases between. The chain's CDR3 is CASSQDTGGSYNEQFF. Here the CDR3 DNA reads TGCGCCAGCAGCCAAGATACCGGGGGATCGTACAATGAGCAGTTCTTC.

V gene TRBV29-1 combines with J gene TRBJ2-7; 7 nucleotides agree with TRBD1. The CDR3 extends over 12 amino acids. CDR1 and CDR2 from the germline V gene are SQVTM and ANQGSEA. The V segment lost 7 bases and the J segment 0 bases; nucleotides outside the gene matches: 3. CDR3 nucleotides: TGCAGCGCTGGGGACAGCTCCTACGAGCAGTACTTC. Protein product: CSAGDSSYEQYF.

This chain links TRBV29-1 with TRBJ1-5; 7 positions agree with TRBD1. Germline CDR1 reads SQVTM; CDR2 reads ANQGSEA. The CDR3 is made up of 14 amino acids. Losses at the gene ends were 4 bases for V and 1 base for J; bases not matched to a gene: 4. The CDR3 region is CSVAQGLSNQPQHF. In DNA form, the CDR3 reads TGCAGCGTTGCACAGGGGCTGAGCAATCAGCCCCAGCATTTT.

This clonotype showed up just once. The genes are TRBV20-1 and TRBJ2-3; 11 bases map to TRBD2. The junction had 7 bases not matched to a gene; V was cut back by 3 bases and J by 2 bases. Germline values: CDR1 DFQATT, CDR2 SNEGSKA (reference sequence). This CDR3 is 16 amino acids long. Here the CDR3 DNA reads TGCAGTGCTAGGGATTTGACTAGCGGGGACACAGATACGCAGTATTTT. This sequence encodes CSARDLTSGDTDTQYF.

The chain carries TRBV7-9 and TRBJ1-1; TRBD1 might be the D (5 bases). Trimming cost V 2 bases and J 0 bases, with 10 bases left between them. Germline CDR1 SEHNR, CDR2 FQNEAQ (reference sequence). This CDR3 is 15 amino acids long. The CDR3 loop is CASSLISGMNTEAFF. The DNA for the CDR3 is TGTGCCAGCAGCTTAATCTCAGGGATGAACACTGAAGCTTTCTTT.

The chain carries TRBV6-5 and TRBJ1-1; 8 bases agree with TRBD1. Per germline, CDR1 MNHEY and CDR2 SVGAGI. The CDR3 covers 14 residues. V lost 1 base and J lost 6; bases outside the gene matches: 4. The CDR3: CASSYWTGTSEAFF. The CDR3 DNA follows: TGTGCCAGCAGTTACTGGACAGGGACCTCTGAAGCTTTCTTT.

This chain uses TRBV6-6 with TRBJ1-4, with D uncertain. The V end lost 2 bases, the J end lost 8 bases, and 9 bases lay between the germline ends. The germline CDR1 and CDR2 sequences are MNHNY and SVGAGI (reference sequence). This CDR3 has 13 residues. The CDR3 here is CASSYGGGEKLFF. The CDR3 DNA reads TGTGCCAGCAGTTACGGAGGAGGAGAAAAACTGTTTTTT.

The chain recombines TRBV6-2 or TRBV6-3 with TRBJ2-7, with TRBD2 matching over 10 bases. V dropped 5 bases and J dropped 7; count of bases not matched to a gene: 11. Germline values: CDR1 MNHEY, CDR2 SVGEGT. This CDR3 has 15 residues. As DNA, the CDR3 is TGTGCCAGCAGTACCTCAGCGGGAGGGGTGGAAGAGCAGTACTTC. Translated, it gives CASSTSAGGVEEQYF.

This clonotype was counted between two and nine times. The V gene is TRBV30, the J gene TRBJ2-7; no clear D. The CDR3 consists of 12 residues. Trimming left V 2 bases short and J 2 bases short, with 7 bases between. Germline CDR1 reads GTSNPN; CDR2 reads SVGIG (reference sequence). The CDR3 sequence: CAWSLSAYEQYF. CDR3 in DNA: TGTGCCTGGAGTCTCTCGGCCTACGAGCAGTACTTC. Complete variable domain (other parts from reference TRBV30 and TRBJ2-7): SQTIHQWPATLVQPVGSPLSLECTVEGTSNPNLYWYRQAAGRGLQLLFYSVGIGQISSEVPQNLSASRPQDRQFILSSKKLLLSDSGFYLCAWSLSAYEQYFGPGTRLTVT.

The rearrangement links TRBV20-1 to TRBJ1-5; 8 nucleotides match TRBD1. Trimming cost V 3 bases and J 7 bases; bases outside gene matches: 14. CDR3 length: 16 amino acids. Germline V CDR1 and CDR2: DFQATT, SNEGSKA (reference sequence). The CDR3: CSASNRGQGLGQPQHF. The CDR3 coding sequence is TGCAGTGCTAGTAACCGCGGACAGGGCCTTGGGCAGCCCCAGCATTTT.

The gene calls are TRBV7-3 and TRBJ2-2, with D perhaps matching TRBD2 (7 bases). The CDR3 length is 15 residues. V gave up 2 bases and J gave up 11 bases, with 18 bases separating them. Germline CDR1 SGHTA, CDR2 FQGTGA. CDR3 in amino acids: CASSLQGGGGGELFF. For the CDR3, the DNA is TGTGCCAGCAGCTTACAGGGCGGGGGCGGGGGAGAGCTGTTTTTT.

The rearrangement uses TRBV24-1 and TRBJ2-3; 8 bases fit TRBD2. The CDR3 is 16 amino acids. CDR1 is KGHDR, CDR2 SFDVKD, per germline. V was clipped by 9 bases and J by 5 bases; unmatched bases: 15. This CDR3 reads CATGGGRAGDKDTQYF. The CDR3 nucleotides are TGTGCCACCGGCGGGGGGCGAGCGGGAGATAAAGATACGCAGTATTTT.

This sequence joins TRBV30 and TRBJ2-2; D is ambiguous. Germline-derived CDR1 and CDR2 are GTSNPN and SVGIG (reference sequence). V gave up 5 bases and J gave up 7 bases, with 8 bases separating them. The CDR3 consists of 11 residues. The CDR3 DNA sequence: TGTGCCTGGCGGGTTGGCGGGGAGCTGTTTTTT. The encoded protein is CAWRVGGELFF. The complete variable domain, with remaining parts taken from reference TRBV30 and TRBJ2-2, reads SQTIHQWPATLVQPVGSPLSLECTVEGTSNPNLYWYRQAAGRGLQLLFYSVGIGQISSEVPQNLSASRPQDRQFILSSKKLLLSDSGFYLCAWRVGGELFFGEGSRLTVL.

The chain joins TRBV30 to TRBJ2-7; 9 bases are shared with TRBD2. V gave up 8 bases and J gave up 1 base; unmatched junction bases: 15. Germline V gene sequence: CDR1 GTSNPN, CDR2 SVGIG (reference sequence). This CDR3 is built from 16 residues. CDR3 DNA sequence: TGTGCCGGAAGGCGGGAGGGCCCTTTCTGGTCCTACGAGCAGTACTTC. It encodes CAGRREGPFWSYEQYF.

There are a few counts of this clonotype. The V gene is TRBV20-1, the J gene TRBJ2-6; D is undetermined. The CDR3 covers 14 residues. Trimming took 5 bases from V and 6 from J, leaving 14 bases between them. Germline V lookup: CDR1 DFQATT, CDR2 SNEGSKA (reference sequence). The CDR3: CSAEPSPPANVLTF. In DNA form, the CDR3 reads TGCAGTGCTGAACCCAGCCCCCCGGCCAACGTCCTGACTTTC.

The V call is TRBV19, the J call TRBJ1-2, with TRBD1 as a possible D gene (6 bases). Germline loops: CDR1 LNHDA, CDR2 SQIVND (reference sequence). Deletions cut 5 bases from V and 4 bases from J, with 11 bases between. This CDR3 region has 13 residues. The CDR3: CASSPTGPYGYTF. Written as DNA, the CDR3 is TGTGCCAGTAGTCCGACAGGCCCCTATGGCTACACCTTC.

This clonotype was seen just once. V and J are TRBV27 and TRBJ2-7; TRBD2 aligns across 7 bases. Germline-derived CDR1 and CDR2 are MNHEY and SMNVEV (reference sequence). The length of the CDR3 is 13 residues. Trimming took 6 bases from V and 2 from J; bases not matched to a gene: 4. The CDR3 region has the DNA TGTGCCAGCAGGCTAGCGGTTGCCTACGAGCAGTACTTC. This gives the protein CASRLAVAYEQYF.

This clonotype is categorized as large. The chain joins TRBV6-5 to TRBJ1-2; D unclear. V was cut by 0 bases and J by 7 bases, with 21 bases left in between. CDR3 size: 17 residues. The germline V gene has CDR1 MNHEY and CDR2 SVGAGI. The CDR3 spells CASSYSSGDKQFSGYTF. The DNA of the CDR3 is TGTGCCAGCAGTTACTCGTCCGGAGACAAGCAGTTCAGTGGCTACACCTTC.

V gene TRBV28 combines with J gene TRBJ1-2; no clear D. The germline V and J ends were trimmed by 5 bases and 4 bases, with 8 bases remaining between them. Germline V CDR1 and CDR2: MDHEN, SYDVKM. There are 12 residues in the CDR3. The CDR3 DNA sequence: TGTGCCAGCAGTCCTGCTCTCTATGGCTACACCTTC. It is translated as CASSPALYGYTF.

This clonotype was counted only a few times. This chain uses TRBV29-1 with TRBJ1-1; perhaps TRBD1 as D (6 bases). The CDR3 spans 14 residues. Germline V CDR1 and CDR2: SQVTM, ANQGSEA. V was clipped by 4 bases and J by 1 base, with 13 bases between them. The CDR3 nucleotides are TGCAGCGTTGTGATTGGAGGGGGGAACACTGAAGCTTTCTTT. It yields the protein CSVVIGGGNTEAFF.

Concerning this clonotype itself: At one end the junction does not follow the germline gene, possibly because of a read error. CDR3 residues: CASSVDRGRLYDYTF. The DNA for the CDR3 is TGTGCCAGTAGTGTGGACAGGGGGCGTCTCTATGACTACACCTTC. V usage is TRBV19 and J usage is TRBJ1-2; 11 bases are shared with TRBD1. CDR3 length equals 15 residues. CDR1 and CDR2 from the germline V gene are LNHDA and SQIVND (reference sequence).

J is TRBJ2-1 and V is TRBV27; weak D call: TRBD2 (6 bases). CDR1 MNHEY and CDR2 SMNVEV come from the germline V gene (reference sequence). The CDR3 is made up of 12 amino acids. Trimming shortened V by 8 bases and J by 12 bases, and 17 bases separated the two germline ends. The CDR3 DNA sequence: TGTGCCAGCCACAAACTAGGGCGGGGGCAGTTCTTC. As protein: CASHKLGRGQFF.